This T cell receptor beta chain was identified during a study of CD8 T cells in Susac syndrome. The overall study: At blood draw, Susac syndrome patients were therapy-naive, on corticosteroids, or on intravenous immunoglobulin alone.

With random hexamers, reverse transcription was performed on about 0.5 to 1 ug of RNA. The immunoSEQ assay covered 54 Vbeta and 13 Jbeta segments for CDR3. TCRdb analysed the immunoSEQ multiplex PCR reads with MiXCR anew, one entry per CDR3 protein. The sample comprises around 110,000 distinct CDR3 sequences, roughly 95% of which are singletons, and over 0.4% rests with the top ten. About this clonotype: As yet, its antigen is unknown.

Sequencing of TCR beta was carried out in blood CD8+ and CD4+ T cells. Study conclusions and caveats: Expansion of Susac CD8+ clones peaked in TEMRA cells and in active patients.

This receptor was obtained from a human donor with Susac syndrome. Specimen: CD8+ T cells from PBMCs.

CDR3 in DNA: TGTGCCAGTAGAGAGCGGGGGACCAGCTCCTACAATGAGCAGTTCTTC. Translated, it gives CASRERGTSSYNEQFF. The chain couples TRBV2 to TRBJ2-1; 8 bases agree with TRBD2. The ends lost 9 bases at V and 0 bases at J; junction bases unmatched: 10. The germline V gene has CDR1 SNHLY and CDR2 FYNNEI. This CDR3 region has 16 residues.